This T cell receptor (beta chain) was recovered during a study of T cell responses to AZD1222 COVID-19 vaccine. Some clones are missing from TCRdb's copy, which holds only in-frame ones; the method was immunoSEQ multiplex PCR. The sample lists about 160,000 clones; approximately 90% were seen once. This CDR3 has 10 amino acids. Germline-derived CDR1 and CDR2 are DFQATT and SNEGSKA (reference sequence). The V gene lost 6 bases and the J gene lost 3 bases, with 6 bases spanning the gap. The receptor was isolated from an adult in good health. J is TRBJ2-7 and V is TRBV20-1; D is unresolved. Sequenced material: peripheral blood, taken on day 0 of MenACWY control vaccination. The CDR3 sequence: CSALSYEQYF. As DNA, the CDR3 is TGCAGTGCGTTAAGCTACGAGCAGTACTTC.